This T cell receptor beta chain emerged from a study of response to subunit inactivated influenza vaccine. Broader study findings: That few new T cells are recruited by each seasonal influenza vaccination was the authors' suggestion.

TCRdb analysed the RT-PCR reads with MiXCR anew, one entry per CDR3 protein. The sample shows about 180,000 distinct CDR3 sequences, about 9.3% of them seen only once. Regarding this clonotype: What it binds is unknown. This sequence may be a read error, since a much larger clone differs from it by one base.

CDR3 length equals 16 residues. From germline, CDR1 is SGHNT and CDR2 YENEEA. Material: non-naive T cells sorted from PBMCs, obtained on the day of vaccination. The sequence was collected from a man in his forties or fifties who received an inactivated influenza vaccine. The V gene is TRBV11-3, the J gene TRBJ2-1; 8 positions agree with TRBD1. In nucleotides, the CDR3 is TGTGCCATCAGCTTAGATCGGGACAGGCCGGGAAGTGAGCAGTTCTTC. This encodes CAISLDRDRPGSEQFF.